A single sample is the source of the 9 T cell receptor beta chains below, sequenced in a study of shared T cell receptors in the human thymus. Method: immunoSEQ multiplex PCR; TCRdb's copy keeps in-frame clones and lacks some. The sample includes some 400,000 clones, about 95% of them seen just once. The specimen was thymocytes. These receptors all come from a human donor.

V is TRBV19 and J is TRBJ1-2; no definite D call. Germline V lookup: CDR1 LNHDA, CDR2 SQIVND (reference sequence). V was trimmed by 5 bases and J by 3 bases, leaving 16 bases between them. The CDR3 spans 15 residues. The CDR3 DNA follows: TGTGCCAGTAGTTACCCCCGGGTCGGCTACTATGGCTACACCTTC. Amino acids: CASSYPRVGYYGYTF.

This chain connects TRBV7-8 to TRBJ2-1; no definite D call. CDR1 and CDR2 from the germline V gene are SGHVS and FQNEAQ. CDR3 length: 13 residues. Trimming shortened V by 6 bases and J by 5 bases, and 11 bases separated the two germline ends. The CDR3 nucleotides read TGTGCCAGCAGGCCTTTCTTAGACAATGAGCAGTTCTTC. It translates to CASRPFLDNEQFF.

V and J are TRBV7-9 and TRBJ2-1; 12 nucleotides match TRBD2. The V and J ends lost 3 bases and 7 bases, in that order; junction bases with no gene match: 7. The CDR3 is made up of 16 amino acids. Germline-derived CDR1 and CDR2 are SEHNR and FQNEAQ (reference sequence). CDR3 nucleotide sequence: TGTGCCAGCAGCTTGTGGACTAGCGGGAACGCTAATGAGCAGTTCTTC. Translating gives CASSLWTSGNANEQFF. The full variable domain, its missing parts supplied by reference TRBV7-9 and TRBJ2-1, is DTGVSQNPRHKITKRGQNVTFRCDPISEHNRLYWYRQTLGQGPEFLTYFQNEAQLEKSRLLSDRFSAERPKGSFSTLEIQRTEQGDSAMYLCASSLWTSGNANEQFFGPGTRLTVL.

This chain connects TRBV11-2 to TRBJ2-7; 9 bases agree with TRBD1. With V trimmed by 5 bases and J by 5 bases, 10 bases remained unmatched. The CDR3 covers 15 residues. Per germline, CDR1 SGHAT and CDR2 FQNNGV. The CDR3 spells CASSQSPDRGDEQYF. The DNA of the CDR3 is TGTGCCAGCAGCCAATCCCCGGACAGGGGCGACGAGCAGTACTTC. The full variable domain, rest sourced from reference TRBV11-2 and TRBJ2-7, is EAGVAQSPRYKIIEKRQSVAFWCNPISGHATLYWYQQILGQGPKLLIQFQNNGVVDDSQLPKDRFSAERLKGVDSTLKIQPAKLEDSAVYLCASSQSPDRGDEQYFGPGTRLTVT.

This sequence joins TRBV4-3 and TRBJ1-2; 7 nucleotides line up with TRBD1. CDR3 size: 15 residues. V trimming: 4 bases; J trimming: 8 bases; junction bases outside the gene matches: 13. Per germline, CDR1 LGHNA and CDR2 YSLEER. The CDR3 spells CASSRLNPGTEGYTF. DNA for the CDR3: TGCGCCAGCAGCCGGTTAAACCCCGGGACAGAGGGCTACACCTTC.

This rearrangement joins TRBV5-1 to TRBJ2-7; 7 positions match TRBD2. J was trimmed by 6 bases and V by 4 bases; bases with no gene match: 16. The germline CDR1 and CDR2 sequences are SGHRS and YFSETQ. CDR3 length: 16 residues. The CDR3 DNA is TGCGCCAGCAGCAGGCCCTCGGGACTAACCTCTCGCGAGCAGTACTTC. It is translated as CASSRPSGLTSREQYF.

This clone was counted a few times. The chain employs TRBV5-5 and TRBJ2-7, with 14 bases aligning to TRBD2. The CDR3 consists of 16 residues. Germline V CDR1 and CDR2: SGHKS, YYEKEE (reference sequence). Trimming removed 5 bases from V and 2 bases from J; junction bases left unmatched: 6. CDR3 region: CASRGLAGEDPYEQYF. CDR3 in DNA: TGTGCCAGCAGGGGACTAGCGGGAGAGGACCCCTACGAGCAGTACTTC.

The genes are TRBV9 and TRBJ2-1; D might be TRBD2 (5 bases). The CDR3 contains 17 residues. Germline loops: CDR1 SGDLS, CDR2 YYNGEE. Trimming left V 1 base short and J 8 bases short, with 22 bases between. The CDR3 DNA reads TGTGCCAGCAGCGTATCCTGGCCGGGGTATGGAACCGATGAGCAGTTCTTC. Translating gives CASSVSWPGYGTDEQFF. Complete variable domain (other parts from reference TRBV9 and TRBJ2-1): DSGVTQTPKHLITATGQRVTLRCSPRSGDLSVYWYQQSLDQGLQFLIQYYNGEERAKGNILERFSAQQFPDLHSELNLSSLELGDSALYFCASSVSWPGYGTDEQFFGPGTRLTVL.

This clone was recorded only once. The J gene is TRBJ2-1, the V gene TRBV7-2, with TRBD1 matching over 8 bases. The germline CDR1 and CDR2 sequences are SGHTA and FQGNSA. This CDR3 spans 16 amino acids. Unmatched junction bases numbered 11, after V lost 5 bases and J lost 5 bases. CDR3 sequence: CASSPRQGPHDNEQFF. CDR3 sequence (DNA): TGTGCCAGCAGCCCTCGACAGGGGCCGCACGACAATGAGCAGTTCTTC.